The clone carrying this TCR beta chain was counted a few times. In TCRdb, the 5' RACE reads were re-called with MiXCR into one record per CDR3 protein. The table lists roughly 56,000 distinct CDR3 sequences, roughly a tenth of them singletons. This sample was taken from a study of early T cells in non-severe SARS-CoV-2 infection. The sequenced material came from whole blood. The origin of this receptor is an adult who was a healthcare worker with PCR-confirmed SARS-CoV-2 infection or an uninfected control (not recorded which).

CDR3 sequence reads: CASSTRDRNYGYTF. Written as DNA, the CDR3 is TGTGCCAGCAGCACCCGGGACAGGAACTATGGCTACACCTTC. The chain uses TRBV5-4 and TRBJ1-2; TRBD1 agrees at 8 bases. The CDR3 runs to 14 residues. CDR1 is SGHNT and CDR2 is YYREEE in the germline V gene (reference sequence). V shed 4 bases and J 2 bases; nucleotides not matched to a gene: 4.